This note documents a single TCR beta chain sequence. The data stem from a study of shared T cell receptors in the human thymus. TCRdb's table, derived via immunoSEQ multiplex PCR, lists solely in-frame clones and lacks some. The top ten clones hold 0.008% to 0.011% of a sample with roughly 710,000 clones, approximately 85% of them seen once. This same sample was also part of a study on human thymus T cells. Turning to that study: Thymic tissue was derived from resections collected during corrective heart surgery. What related research reported was that thymic repertoires overlapped highly among unrelated individuals.

Sequencing was performed on thymocytes. This receptor was taken from a girl under three years old with a congenital heart defect.

CDR3 region: CASSVPTGHTQYF. DNA of the CDR3: TGTGCCAGCAGTGTACCGACTGGTCATACGCAGTATTTT. The chain recombines TRBV2 with TRBJ2-3; D not certain. Germline V gene data show CDR1 as SNHLY and CDR2 as FYNNEI. V lost 4 bases and J 7 bases, leaving 12 bases between the germline ends. This CDR3 has 13 amino acids. The full variable domain, its missing parts supplied by reference TRBV2 and TRBJ2-3, is EPEVTQTPSHQVTQMGQEVILRCVPISNHLYFYWYRQILGQKVEFLVSFYNNEISEKSEIFDDQFSVERPDGSNFTLKIRSTKLEDSAMYFCASSVPTGHTQYFGPGTRLTVL.